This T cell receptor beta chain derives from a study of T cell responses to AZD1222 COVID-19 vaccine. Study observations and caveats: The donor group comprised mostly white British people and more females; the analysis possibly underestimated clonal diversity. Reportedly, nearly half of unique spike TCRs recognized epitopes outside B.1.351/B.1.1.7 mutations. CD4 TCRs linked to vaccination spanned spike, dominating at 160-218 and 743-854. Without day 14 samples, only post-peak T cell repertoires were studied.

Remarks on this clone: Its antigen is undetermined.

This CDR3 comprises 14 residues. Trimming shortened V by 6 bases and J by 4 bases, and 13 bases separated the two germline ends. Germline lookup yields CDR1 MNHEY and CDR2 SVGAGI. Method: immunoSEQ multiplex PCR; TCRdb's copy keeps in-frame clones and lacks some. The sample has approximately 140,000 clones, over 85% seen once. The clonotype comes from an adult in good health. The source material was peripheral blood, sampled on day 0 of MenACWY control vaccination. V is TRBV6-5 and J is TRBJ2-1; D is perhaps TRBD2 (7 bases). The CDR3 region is CASSLKGGYNEQFF. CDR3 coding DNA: TGTGCCAGCAGCCTCAAGGGGGGGTACAATGAGCAGTTCTTC.